The sequence of this T cell receptor beta chain was determined in a study of molecular identifiers for immune sequencing clone quantification. Across the study: In replicates, RNA from approximately 20,000 or 98,000 naive CD8 cells was divided five ways and four parts were sequenced.

Naive CD8 T cells were FACS-sorted by CD8+CD4-CCR7+CD45RA+ markers. Findings and limits, study-wide: Over 97% of effector molecules, but under 1% in naive cells, were held by clones with more than 20 RNA copies. Sizes of highly expanded clones could be underestimated through identical TCRs sharing a barcode.

TCRdb processed the PCR reads anew with MiXCR; each CDR3 protein has one entry. The table has more than 450,000 distinct CDR3 sequences, over 20% seen once; the top ten hold under 0.85%. Ten or more counts support this clonotype. Its antigen is unidentified. The clonotype originates from a human donor in good health. Some libraries in this study had Jurkat cell RNA spiked in. The sequencing input was naive CD8+ T cells from blood, with Jurkat cell RNA spiked in. Stated subset: FACS-sorted CD8+CD4-CCR7+CD45RA+ naive T cells.

CDR3 nucleotide sequence: TGTGCCAGCAGCCAAGACTCGACTAGCGGGGTCACAGATACGCAGTATTTT. This translates into CASSQDSTSGVTDTQYF. The V and J genes are TRBV4-2 and TRBJ2-3; 11 nucleotides match TRBD2. The V gene's germline CDR1 is LGHNA and CDR2 YNFKEQ. There are 17 residues in the CDR3. With V trimmed by 0 bases and J by 2 bases, 4 bases remained unmatched.